The T cell receptor beta chain under discussion was sequenced for a study of long-term antiretroviral therapy in people with HIV. Turning to this clone: Its specificity is unknown.

An immunoSEQ assay, version v3.0, was performed at survey level. Produced via immunoSEQ multiplex PCR; TCRdb's table is partial and in-frame only. The profile shows 20,000 or so clones, roughly 86% of them singletons. The study's findings and limits: Versus controls, repertoires in people with HIV had narrower CDR3 length ranges.

Trimming removed 2 bases at V and 4 bases at J, with 13 bases between. Per the germline V gene, CDR1 is MNHEY and CDR2 is SVGAGI. CDR3 length: 15 residues. Held in samples before DNA extraction were roughly 0.9-11 million cryopreserved PBMC. J is TRBJ2-3 and V is TRBV6-5; no clear D. Sequences were derived from unsorted PBMCs, sampled 1.8 years before starting antiretroviral therapy. This TCR was recovered from a man aged 45 to 65 with HIV. CDR3 DNA sequence: TGTGCCAGCAGTTACCGGGCCATGGAGTCAGATACGCAGTATTTT. Encoded protein: CASSYRAMESDTQYF.